This paragraph reports one TCR beta chain. The sample belongs to a study of blood T cell repertoires in COVID-19. Participants came from 20 to 25 US areas, aged roughly 18 to 89 years. Some clones are missing from TCRdb's copy, which holds only in-frame ones; the method was immunoSEQ multiplex PCR. The profile covers approximately 390,000 clones, with 80% to 90% appearing a single time and 10% taken by the ten largest. Germline V CDR1 and CDR2: LGHDT, YNNKEL (reference sequence). This CDR3 contains 16 residues. V lost 0 bases to trimming and J lost 6 bases; unmatched junction nucleotides: 10. Source material: PBMCs or T cells enriched from blood (not recorded which). This clonotype was sampled from a woman between 50 and 59 years old who had recovered from COVID-19. The chain joins TRBV3-1 (or the pseudogene TRBV3-2) to TRBJ2-7; TRBD2 aligns across 8 bases. CDR3: CASSQDPRGGLSEQYF. The CDR3 bases are TGTGCCAGCAGCCAAGATCCCCGCGGGGGGCTGAGCGAGCAGTACTTC.